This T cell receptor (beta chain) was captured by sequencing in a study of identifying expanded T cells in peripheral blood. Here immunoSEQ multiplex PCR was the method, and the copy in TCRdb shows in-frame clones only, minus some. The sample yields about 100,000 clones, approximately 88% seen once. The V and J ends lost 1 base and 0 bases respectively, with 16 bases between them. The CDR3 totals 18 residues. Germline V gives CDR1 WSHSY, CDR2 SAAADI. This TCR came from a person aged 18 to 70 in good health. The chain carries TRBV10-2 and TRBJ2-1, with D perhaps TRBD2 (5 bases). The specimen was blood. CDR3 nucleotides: TGCGCCAGCAGTGAGTTTGGAGGCATTGCGAGCTCCTACAATGAGCAGTTCTTC. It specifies CASSEFGGIASSYNEQFF.